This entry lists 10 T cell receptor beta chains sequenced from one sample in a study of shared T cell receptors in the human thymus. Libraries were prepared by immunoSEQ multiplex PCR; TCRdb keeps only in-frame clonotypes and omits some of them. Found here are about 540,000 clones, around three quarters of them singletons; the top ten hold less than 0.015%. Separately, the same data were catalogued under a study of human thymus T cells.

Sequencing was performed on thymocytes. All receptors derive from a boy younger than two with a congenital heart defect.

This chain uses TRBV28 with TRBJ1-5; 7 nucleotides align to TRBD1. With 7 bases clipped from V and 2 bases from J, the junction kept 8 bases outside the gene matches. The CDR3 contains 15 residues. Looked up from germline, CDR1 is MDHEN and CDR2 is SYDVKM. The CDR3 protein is CASNTDRVGNQPQHF. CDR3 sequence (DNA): TGTGCCAGCAATACTGACAGGGTTGGCAATCAGCCCCAGCATTTT.

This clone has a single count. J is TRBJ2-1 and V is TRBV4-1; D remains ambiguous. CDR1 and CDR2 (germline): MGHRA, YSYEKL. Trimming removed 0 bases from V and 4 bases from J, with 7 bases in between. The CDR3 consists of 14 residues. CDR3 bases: TGCGCCAGCAGCCAAGATTACGGGTACAATGAGCAGTTCTTC. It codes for CASSQDYGYNEQFF.

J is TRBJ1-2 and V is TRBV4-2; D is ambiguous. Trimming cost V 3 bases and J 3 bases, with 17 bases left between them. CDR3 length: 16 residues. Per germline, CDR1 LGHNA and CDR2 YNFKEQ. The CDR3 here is CASSHPERSGYYGYTF. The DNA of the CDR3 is TGTGCCAGCAGCCACCCTGAGAGGAGCGGTTACTATGGCTACACCTTC.

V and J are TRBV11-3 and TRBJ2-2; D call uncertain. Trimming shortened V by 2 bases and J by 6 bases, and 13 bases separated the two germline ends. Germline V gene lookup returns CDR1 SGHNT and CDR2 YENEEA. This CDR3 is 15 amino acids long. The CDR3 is CASSLPPLRPGELFF. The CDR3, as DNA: TGTGCCAGCAGCTTACCCCCCCTCAGGCCCGGGGAGCTGTTTTTT.

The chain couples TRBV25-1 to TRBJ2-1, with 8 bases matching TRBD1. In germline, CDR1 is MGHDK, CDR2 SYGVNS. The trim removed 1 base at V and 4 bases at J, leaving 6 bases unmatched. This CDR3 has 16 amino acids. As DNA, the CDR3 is TGTGCCAGCAGTGAATCGTATCAGGGGGCTTACAATGAGCAGTTCTTC. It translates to CASSESYQGAYNEQFF.

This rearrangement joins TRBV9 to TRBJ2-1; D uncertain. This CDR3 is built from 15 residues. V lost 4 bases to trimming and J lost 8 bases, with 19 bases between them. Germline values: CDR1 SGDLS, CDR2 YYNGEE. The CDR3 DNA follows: TGTGCCAGCAGCCCTTACCCGAGAGTAATCCATGAGCAGTTCTTC. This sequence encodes CASSPYPRVIHEQFF.

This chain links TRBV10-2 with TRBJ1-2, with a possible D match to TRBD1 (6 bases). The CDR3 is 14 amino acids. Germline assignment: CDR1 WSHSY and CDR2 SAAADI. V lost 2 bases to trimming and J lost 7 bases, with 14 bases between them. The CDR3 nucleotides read TGCGCCAGCAGTGAGACAAGGGGGGAGGGTGGCTACACCTTC. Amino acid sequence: CASSETRGEGGYTF.

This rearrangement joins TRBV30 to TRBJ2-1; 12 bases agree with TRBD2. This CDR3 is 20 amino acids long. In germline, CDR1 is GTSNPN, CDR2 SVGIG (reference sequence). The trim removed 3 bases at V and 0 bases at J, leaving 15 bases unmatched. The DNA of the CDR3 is TGTGCCTGGAGGTCCCCCGGGACTAGCGGGTCCGGATTCTCCTACAATGAGCAGTTCTTC. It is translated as CAWRSPGTSGSGFSYNEQFF.

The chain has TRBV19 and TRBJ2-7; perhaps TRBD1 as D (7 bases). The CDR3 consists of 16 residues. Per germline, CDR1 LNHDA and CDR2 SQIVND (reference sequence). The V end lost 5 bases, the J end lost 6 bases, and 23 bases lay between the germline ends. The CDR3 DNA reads TGTGCCAGTAGTGCGGGCAGGGGGGTGTCGCTTACCGAGCAGTACTTC. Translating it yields CASSAGRGVSLTEQYF.

CDR3 region: CASSYSGTAPGETQYF. For the CDR3, the DNA is TGTGCCAGCAGTTACTCCGGGACAGCCCCGGGGGAGACCCAGTACTTC. The V and J genes are TRBV6-5 and TRBJ2-5; 7 bases map to TRBD1. The CDR3 spans 16 residues. Germline loops: CDR1 MNHEY, CDR2 SVGAGI. The ends lost 0 bases at V and 5 bases at J; junction bases unmatched: 9.